The 17 T cell receptor beta chains below come from one sample, sequenced in a study of shared clonotypes between healthy human individuals. Here immunoSEQ multiplex PCR was the method, and the copy in TCRdb shows in-frame clones only, minus some. The data hold approximately 2,300,000 clones, with around 90% observed a single time. Sequencing input: naive CD4+ T cells from PBMCs. Specified subset: CD45RA+ positively selected. These receptors were collected from a man aged 18 to 30 in good health. Some clones in this sample may be carry-over from other donors' samples.

The chain employs TRBV18 and TRBJ2-7; TRBD2 matches 9 bases. V shed 5 bases, J shed 3 bases, and the junction held 8 bases outside the gene matches. Germline assignment: CDR1 KGHSH and CDR2 LQKENI. The CDR3 totals 15 residues. The CDR3 DNA is TGTGCCAGCTCATCCTTAGCGGGAGTGGGCTACGAGCAGTACTTC. Amino acids: CASSSLAGVGYEQYF.

This chain joins TRBV14 and TRBJ2-7; D ambiguous. Germline assignment: CDR1 SGHDN and CDR2 FVKESK. The V end lost 1 base, the J end lost 2 bases, and 9 bases lay between the germline ends. This CDR3 is built from 14 residues. In DNA form, the CDR3 reads TGTGCCAGCAGCCAAGTTCTAGGAGCCTACGAGCAGTACTTC. Translated, it gives CASSQVLGAYEQYF.

The rearrangement uses TRBV9 and TRBJ2-1, with 10 positions matching TRBD1. The CDR3 is made up of 16 amino acids. Germline V gene data show CDR1 as SGDLS and CDR2 as YYNGEE. V shed 4 bases and J 8 bases; nucleotides not matched to a gene: 12. Here the CDR3 DNA reads TGTGCCAGCAGCTCAAGGACAGGGGGTTTTGAGGATGAGCAGTTCTTC. Amino acids: CASSSRTGGFEDEQFF.

The chain recombines TRBV28 with TRBJ2-4, with TRBD2 identical over 10 bases. This CDR3 has 15 amino acids. Germline CDR1 is MDHEN and CDR2 is SYDVKM. V gave up 6 bases and J gave up 9 bases; unmatched junction bases: 11. The CDR3 sequence is CASRPTSGVGPIQYF. Written as DNA, the CDR3 is TGTGCCAGCAGGCCCACTAGCGGGGTCGGTCCCATTCAGTACTTC.

This sequence joins TRBV5-1 and TRBJ1-2; 7 bases are shared with TRBD1. Unmatched junction bases numbered 5, after V lost 2 bases and J lost 7 bases. The CDR3 totals 13 residues. Germline V CDR1 and CDR2: SGHRS, YFSETQ. The DNA of the CDR3 is TGCGCCAGCAGCTTAAAACAGGGGTTTGGCTACACCTTC. Its translation is CASSLKQGFGYTF.

The J gene is TRBJ2-1, the V gene TRBV30; the D gene is possibly TRBD2 (6 bases). The V gene lost 0 bases and the J gene lost 3 bases, with 15 bases spanning the gap. The CDR3 has 16 amino acids. CDR1 is GTSNPN, CDR2 SVGIG, per germline (reference sequence). Here the CDR3 reads CAWSVQHGGDYNEQFF. CDR3 DNA sequence: TGTGCCTGGAGTGTACAACATGGCGGGGACTACAATGAGCAGTTCTTC. Based on the CDR3 plus reference TRBV30 and TRBJ2-1, the full variable domain is SQTIHQWPATLVQPVGSPLSLECTVEGTSNPNLYWYRQAAGRGLQLLFYSVGIGQISSEVPQNLSASRPQDRQFILSSKKLLLSDSGFYLCAWSVQHGGDYNEQFFGPGTRLTVL.

The rearrangement links TRBV7-2 to TRBJ2-3; 9 bases agree with TRBD1. Per germline, CDR1 SGHTA and CDR2 FQGNSA. Trimming cost V 5 bases and J 4 bases; bases outside gene matches: 4. This CDR3 has 14 amino acids. The CDR3 coding sequence is TGTGCCAGCAGCCCCCGGACAGGGGCAGATACGCAGTATTTT. Its translation is CASSPRTGADTQYF.

This chain joins TRBV7-4 and TRBJ2-3; TRBD2 agrees at 15 bases. V shed 2 bases and J 4 bases; nucleotides not matched to a gene: 10. The germline gives CDR1 SGHVT, CDR2 SQSDAQ. The CDR3 contains 19 residues. The chain's CDR3 is CASSLRESRTSGRADTQYF. The CDR3 DNA sequence: TGTGCCAGCAGCTTACGCGAATCAAGGACTAGCGGGAGGGCAGATACGCAGTATTTT.

V usage is TRBV7-2 and J usage is TRBJ2-2; 13 nucleotides match TRBD2. CDR3 size: 17 residues. CDR1 is SGHTA, CDR2 FQGNSA, per germline. With V trimmed by 4 bases and J by 4 bases, 6 bases remained unmatched. The CDR3, as DNA: TGTGCCAGCAGCTCCCCGACTAGCGGGAGGCGCACCGGGGAGCTGTTTTTT. The encoded protein is CASSSPTSGRRTGELFF.

This rearrangement joins TRBV7-9 to TRBJ2-3; perhaps TRBD2 as D (5 bases). The V gene's germline CDR1 is SEHNR and CDR2 FQNEAQ (reference sequence). CDR3 length: 15 amino acids. V was clipped by 3 bases and J by 5 bases, with 15 bases between them. The CDR3 here is CASSLGTSGGDTQYF. CDR3 DNA sequence: TGTGCCAGCAGCTTGGGCACCAGCGGTGGAGATACGCAGTATTTT. The complete variable domain, with remaining parts taken from reference TRBV7-9 and TRBJ2-3, reads DTGVSQNPRHKITKRGQNVTFRCDPISEHNRLYWYRQTLGQGPEFLTYFQNEAQLEKSRLLSDRFSAERPKGSFSTLEIQRTEQGDSAMYLCASSLGTSGGDTQYFGPGTRLTVL.

About this clone itself: This sample also contains other DNA sequences that code for the same CDR3. The chain employs TRBV20-1 and TRBJ2-5; D assignment may be TRBD1 or TRBD2 (5 bases each). The CDR3 is made up of 11 amino acids. Trimming removed 4 bases from V and 5 bases from J, with 8 bases in between. Germline V CDR1 and CDR2: DFQATT, SNEGSKA (reference sequence). CDR3 sequence: CSATRGETQYF. The CDR3 region has the DNA TGCAGTGCTACGAGGGGTGAGACCCAGTACTTC.

Comments on this clone: Different DNA sequences within this sample yield the same CDR3. The rearrangement uses TRBV29-1 and TRBJ2-3; 7 bases map to TRBD2. The V gene's germline CDR1 is SQVTM and CDR2 ANQGSEA. This CDR3 comprises 15 residues. With V trimmed by 0 bases and J by 0 bases, 3 bases remained unmatched. Here the CDR3 reads CSVEDRRGSTDTQYF. Written as DNA, the CDR3 is TGCAGCGTTGAAGATCGGCGGGGGAGCACAGATACGCAGTATTTT.

The genes are TRBV7-9 and TRBJ1-2, with TRBD1 matching over 9 bases. CDR3 size: 17 residues. The germline gives CDR1 SEHNR, CDR2 FQNEAQ (reference sequence). V shed 4 bases and J 2 bases; nucleotides not matched to a gene: 11. The chain's CDR3 is CASSYSTGGEINYGYTF. As DNA, the CDR3 is TGTGCCAGCAGCTATTCAACAGGGGGCGAGATAAACTATGGCTACACCTTC. Supplemented by reference TRBV7-9 and TRBJ1-2, the full variable domain reads DTGVSQNPRHKITKRGQNVTFRCDPISEHNRLYWYRQTLGQGPEFLTYFQNEAQLEKSRLLSDRFSAERPKGSFSTLEIQRTEQGDSAMYLCASSYSTGGEINYGYTFGSGTRLTVV.

The rearrangement uses TRBV30 and TRBJ1-4; no definite D call. The CDR3 has 13 residues. Germline V gives CDR1 GTSNPN, CDR2 SVGIG (reference sequence). V lost 2 bases and J lost 3, with 7 bases in between. The CDR3 sequence is CAWSLVPNEKLFF. As DNA, the CDR3 is TGTGCCTGGAGTCTAGTTCCTAATGAAAAACTGTTTTTT.

This clone occurred once. The chain combines TRBV4-1 with TRBJ2-3; 8 bases match TRBD1. The CDR3 loop spans 15 amino acids. The V gene end was trimmed by 1 base and the J gene end by 4 bases; junction bases not matched to a gene: 4. Germline CDR1 reads MGHRA; CDR2 reads YSYEKL. The CDR3 here is CASSQGTGRSDTQYF. The CDR3 bases are TGCGCCAGCAGCCAAGGGACAGGGAGGTCAGATACGCAGTATTTT.

The chain has TRBV28 and TRBJ2-3, with D possibly matching TRBD1 (6 bases). The CDR3 sequence is 14 residues long. Looked up from germline, CDR1 is MDHEN and CDR2 is SYDVKM. The ends were cut back, 8 bases at V and 2 bases at J, with 14 bases in the middle. The DNA of the CDR3 is TGTGCCAGCGAGAACACAGGGACCACAGATACGCAGTATTTT. Amino acid sequence: CASENTGTTDTQYF.

The chain carries TRBV5-4 and TRBJ2-5; D gene unclear. Germline loops: CDR1 SGHNT, CDR2 YYREEE (reference sequence). The CDR3 extends over 13 amino acids. V lost 4 bases and J lost 3, with 10 bases in between. CDR3: CASSPDSKETQYF. In DNA form, the CDR3 reads TGTGCCAGCAGCCCCGACTCGAAAGAGACCCAGTACTTC.